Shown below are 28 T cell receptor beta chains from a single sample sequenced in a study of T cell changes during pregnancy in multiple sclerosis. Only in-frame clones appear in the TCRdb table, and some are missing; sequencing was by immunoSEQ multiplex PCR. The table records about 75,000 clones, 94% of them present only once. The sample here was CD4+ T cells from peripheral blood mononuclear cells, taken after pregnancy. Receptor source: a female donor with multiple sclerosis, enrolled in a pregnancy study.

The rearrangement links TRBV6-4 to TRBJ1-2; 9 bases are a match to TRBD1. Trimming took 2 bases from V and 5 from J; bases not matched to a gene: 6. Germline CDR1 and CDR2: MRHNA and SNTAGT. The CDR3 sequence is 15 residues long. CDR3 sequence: CASSDPGTGSYGYTF. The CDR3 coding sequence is TGTGCCAGCAGTGACCCCGGGACAGGGTCATATGGCTACACCTTC.

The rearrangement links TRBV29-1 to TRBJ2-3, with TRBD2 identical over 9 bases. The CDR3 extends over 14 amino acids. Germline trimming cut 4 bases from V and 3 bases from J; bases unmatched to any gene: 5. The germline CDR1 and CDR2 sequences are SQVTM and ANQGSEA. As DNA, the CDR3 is TGCAGCGTTGTGACTAGCGGACATACAGATACGCAGTATTTT. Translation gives CSVVTSGHTDTQYF.

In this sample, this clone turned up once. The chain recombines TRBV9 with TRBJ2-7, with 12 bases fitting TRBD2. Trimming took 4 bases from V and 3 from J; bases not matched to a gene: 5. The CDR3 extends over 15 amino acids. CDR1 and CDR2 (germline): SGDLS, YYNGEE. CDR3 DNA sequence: TGTGCCAGCAGCCCACGACTAGCGGGAGACTACGAGCAGTACTTC. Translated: CASSPRLAGDYEQYF.

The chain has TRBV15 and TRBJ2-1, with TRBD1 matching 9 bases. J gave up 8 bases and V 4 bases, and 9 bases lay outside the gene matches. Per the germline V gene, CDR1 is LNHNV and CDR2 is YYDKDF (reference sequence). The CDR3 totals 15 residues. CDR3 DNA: TGTGCCACCAGCATACCGGGACAGGGACTTCATGAGCAGTTCTTC. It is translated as CATSIPGQGLHEQFF.

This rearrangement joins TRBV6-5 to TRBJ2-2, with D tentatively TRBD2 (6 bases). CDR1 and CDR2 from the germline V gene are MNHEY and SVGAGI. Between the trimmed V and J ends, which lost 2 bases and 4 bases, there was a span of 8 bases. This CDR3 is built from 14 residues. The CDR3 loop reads CASSYGTPTGELFF. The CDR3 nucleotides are TGTGCCAGCAGTTACGGGACTCCCACCGGGGAGCTGTTTTTT.

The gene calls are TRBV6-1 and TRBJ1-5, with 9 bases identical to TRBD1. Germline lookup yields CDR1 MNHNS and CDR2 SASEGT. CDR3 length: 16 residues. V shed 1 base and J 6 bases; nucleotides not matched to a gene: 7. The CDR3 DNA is TGTGCCAGCAGTGAAGAAGGGACAGGGTACGGTCAGCCCCAGCATTTT. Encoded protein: CASSEEGTGYGQPQHF.

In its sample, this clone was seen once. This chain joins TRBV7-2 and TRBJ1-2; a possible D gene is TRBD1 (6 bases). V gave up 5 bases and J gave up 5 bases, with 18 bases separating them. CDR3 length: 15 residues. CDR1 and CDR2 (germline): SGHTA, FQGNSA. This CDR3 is CASSPTPGAEYGYTF. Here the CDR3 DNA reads TGTGCCAGCAGCCCCACACCAGGGGCAGAGTATGGCTACACCTTC.

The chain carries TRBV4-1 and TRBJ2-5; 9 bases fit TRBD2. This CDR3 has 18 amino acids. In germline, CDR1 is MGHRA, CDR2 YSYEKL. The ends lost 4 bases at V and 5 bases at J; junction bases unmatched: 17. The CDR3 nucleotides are TGCGCCAGCAGCCTTTCGTCTAGGGCTAGCGGGATTCCTGAGACCCAGTACTTC. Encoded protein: CASSLSSRASGIPETQYF.

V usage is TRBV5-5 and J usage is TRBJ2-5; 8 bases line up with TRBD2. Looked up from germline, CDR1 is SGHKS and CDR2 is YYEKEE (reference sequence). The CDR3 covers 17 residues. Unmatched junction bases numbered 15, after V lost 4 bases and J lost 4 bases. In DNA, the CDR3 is TGTGCCAGCAGCGAATTGGGCGGACTAGCCTCAATAGAGACCCAGTACTTC. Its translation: CASSELGGLASIETQYF. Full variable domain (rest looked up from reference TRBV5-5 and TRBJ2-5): DAGVTQSPTHLIKTRGQQVTLRCSPISGHKSVSWYQQVLGQGPQFIFQYYEKEERGRGNFPDRFSARQFPNYSSELNVNALLLGDSALYLCASSELGGLASIETQYFGPGTRLLVL.

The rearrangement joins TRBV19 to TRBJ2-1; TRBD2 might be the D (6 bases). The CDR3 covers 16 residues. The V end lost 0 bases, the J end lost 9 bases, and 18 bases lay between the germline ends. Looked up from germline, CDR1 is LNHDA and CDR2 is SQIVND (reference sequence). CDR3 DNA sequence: TGTGCCAGTAGTATAGAACCGGGAGTCGTTACTAGTGAGCAGTTCTTC. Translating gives CASSIEPGVVTSEQFF.

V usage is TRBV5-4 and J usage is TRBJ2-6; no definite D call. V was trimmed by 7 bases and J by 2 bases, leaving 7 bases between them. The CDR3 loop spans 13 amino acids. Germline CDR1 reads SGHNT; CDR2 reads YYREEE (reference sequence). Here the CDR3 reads CASYRAGANVLTF. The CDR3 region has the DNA TGTGCCAGCTACCGGGCTGGGGCCAACGTCCTGACTTTC.

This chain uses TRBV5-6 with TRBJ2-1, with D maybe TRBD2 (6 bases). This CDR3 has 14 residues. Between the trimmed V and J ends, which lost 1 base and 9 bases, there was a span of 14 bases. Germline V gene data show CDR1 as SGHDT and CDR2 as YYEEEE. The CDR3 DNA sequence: TGTGCCAGCAGCTTGTGGGGGACTCCGGGTGAGCAGTTCTTC. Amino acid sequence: CASSLWGTPGEQFF.

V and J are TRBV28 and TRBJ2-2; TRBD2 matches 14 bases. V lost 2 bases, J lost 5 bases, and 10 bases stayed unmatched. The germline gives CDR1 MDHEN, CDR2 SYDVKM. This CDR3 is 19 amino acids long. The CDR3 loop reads CASSLGLGLAGAETGELFF. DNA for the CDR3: TGTGCCAGCAGTTTAGGTCTGGGACTAGCGGGAGCGGAGACCGGGGAGCTGTTTTTT.

The CDR3 here is CASSIGLANADTQYF. The CDR3 bases are TGTGCCAGTAGTATTGGACTAGCGAATGCAGATACGCAGTATTTT. The rearrangement links TRBV2 to TRBJ2-3, with TRBD2 matching over 9 bases. The CDR3 runs to 15 residues. Trimming removed 9 bases from V and 4 bases from J; junction bases left unmatched: 11. Germline V gene sequence: CDR1 SNHLY, CDR2 FYNNEI.

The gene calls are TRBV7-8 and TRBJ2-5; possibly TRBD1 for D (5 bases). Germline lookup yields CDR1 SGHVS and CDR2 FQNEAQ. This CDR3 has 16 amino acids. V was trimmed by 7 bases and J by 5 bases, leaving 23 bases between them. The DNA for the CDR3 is TGTGCCAGCACCAAAAGCAGGGTTACCTCCCCGGAGACCCAGTACTTC. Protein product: CASTKSRVTSPETQYF.

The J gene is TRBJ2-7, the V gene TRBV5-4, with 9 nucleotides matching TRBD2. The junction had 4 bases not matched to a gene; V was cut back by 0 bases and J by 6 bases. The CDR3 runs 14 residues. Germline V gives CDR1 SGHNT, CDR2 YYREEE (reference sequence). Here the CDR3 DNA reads TGTGCCAGCAGCTTGGCTAGCGGGACCTTCGAGCAGTACTTC. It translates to CASSLASGTFEQYF.

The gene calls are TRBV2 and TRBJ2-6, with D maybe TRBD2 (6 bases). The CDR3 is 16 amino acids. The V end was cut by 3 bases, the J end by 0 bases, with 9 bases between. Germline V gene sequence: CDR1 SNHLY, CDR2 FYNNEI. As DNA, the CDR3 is TGTGCCAGCAGTGATGGGAGGCGCTCTGGGGCCAACGTCCTGACTTTC. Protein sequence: CASSDGRRSGANVLTF.

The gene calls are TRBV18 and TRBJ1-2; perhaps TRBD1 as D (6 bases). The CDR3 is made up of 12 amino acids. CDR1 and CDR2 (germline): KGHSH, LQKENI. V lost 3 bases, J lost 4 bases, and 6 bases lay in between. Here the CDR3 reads CASSPDSYGYTF. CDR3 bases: TGTGCCAGCTCACCGGACAGCTATGGCTACACCTTC.

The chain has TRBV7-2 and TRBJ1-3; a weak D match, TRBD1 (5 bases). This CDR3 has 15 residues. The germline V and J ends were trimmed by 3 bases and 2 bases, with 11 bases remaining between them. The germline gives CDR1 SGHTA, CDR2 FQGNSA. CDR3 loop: CASSFGGFAGNTIYF. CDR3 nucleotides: TGTGCCAGCAGCTTCGGGGGATTCGCTGGAAACACCATATATTTT.

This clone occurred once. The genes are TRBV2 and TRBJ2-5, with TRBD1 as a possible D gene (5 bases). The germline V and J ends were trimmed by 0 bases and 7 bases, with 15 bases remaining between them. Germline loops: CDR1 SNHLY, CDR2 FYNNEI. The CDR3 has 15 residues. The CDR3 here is CASSEALRDSGTQYF. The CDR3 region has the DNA TGTGCCAGCAGTGAAGCGCTCAGGGATTCGGGGACCCAGTACTTC.

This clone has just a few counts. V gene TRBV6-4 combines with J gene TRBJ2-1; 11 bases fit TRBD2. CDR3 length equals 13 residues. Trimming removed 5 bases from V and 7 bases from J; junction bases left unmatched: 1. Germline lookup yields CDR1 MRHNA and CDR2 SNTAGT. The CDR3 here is CASSWTSGNEQFF. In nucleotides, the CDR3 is TGTGCCAGCAGTTGGACTAGCGGGAATGAGCAGTTCTTC.

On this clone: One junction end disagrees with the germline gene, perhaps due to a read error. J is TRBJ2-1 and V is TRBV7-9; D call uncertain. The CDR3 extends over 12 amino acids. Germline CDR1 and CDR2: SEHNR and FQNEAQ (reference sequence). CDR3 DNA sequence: TGTACCAGCAGCTTAGCTCGGTATGGGCAGTTCTTC. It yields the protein CTSSLARYGQFF.

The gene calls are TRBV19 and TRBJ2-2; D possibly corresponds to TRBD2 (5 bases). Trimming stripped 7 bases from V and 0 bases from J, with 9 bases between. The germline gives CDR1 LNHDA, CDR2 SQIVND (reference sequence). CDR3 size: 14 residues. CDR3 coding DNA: TGTGCCAGTATGGACTTAGCGAACACCGGGGAGCTGTTTTTT. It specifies CASMDLANTGELFF.

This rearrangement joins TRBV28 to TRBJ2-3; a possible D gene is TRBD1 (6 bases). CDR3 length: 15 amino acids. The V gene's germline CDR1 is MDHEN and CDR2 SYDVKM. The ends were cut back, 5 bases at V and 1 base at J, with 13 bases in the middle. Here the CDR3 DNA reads TGTGCCAGCAGTATACAGGGTGGGGGCACAGATACGCAGTATTTT. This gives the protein CASSIQGGGTDTQYF.

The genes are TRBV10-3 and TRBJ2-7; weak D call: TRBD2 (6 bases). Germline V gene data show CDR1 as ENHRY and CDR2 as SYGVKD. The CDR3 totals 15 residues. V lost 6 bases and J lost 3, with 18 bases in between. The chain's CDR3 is CAIRGLGGNGYEQYF. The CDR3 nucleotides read TGTGCCATCAGAGGGTTAGGCGGGAATGGCTACGAGCAGTACTTC.

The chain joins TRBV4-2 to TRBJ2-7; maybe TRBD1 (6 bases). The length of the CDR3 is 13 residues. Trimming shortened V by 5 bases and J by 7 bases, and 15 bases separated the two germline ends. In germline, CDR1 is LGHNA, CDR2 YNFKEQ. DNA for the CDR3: TGTGCCAGCAGCAAGACAGGAATTGGGGAGCAGTACTTC. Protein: CASSKTGIGEQYF.

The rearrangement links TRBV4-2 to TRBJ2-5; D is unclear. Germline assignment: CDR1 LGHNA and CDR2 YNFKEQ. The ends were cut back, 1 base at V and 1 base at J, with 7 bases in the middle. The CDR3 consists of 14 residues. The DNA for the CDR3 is TGTGCCAGCAGCCAAGGATCTAGCCAAGAGACCCAGTACTTC. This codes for CASSQGSSQETQYF.

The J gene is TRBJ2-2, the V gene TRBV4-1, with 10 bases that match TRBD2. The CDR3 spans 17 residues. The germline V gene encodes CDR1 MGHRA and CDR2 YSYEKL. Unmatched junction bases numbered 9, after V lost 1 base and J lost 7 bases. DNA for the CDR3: TGCGCCAGCAGCCAAGTTCAGGGGACTAGCGATAGCGGGGAGCTGTTTTTT. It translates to CASSQVQGTSDSGELFF.